Listed here is a single T cell receptor (beta chain). Antigen unknown. V dropped 4 bases and J dropped 4 bases, with 19 bases sitting between them. The germline V gene encodes CDR1 SQVTM and CDR2 ANQGSEA. The CDR3 extends over 15 amino acids. Amplified TCR beta CDR3 regions derived from RNA transcripts. The HTBI primer set served for first-round RT-PCR of the TCR CDR3. TCRdb fed the multiplex PCR reads into MiXCR, producing one record per CDR3 protein. The table records hundreds of thousands of distinct CDR3 sequences, about 14% of them present only once. This sample stems from a study of T cells in Graves' hyperthyroidism and ophthalmopathy. Study-level background: At the time of initial diagnosis and before any treatment, peripheral blood was collected. Study conclusions and caveats: Within blood appeared most thyroid clonotypes that had expanded above 0.001. Before onset, by a median of around 6.1 months, the model predicted ophthalmopathy.

The rearrangement joins TRBV29-1 to TRBJ1-2; D is uncertain. Sequencing was performed on blood. This sequence was found in a woman aged 18 to 35 with Graves' hyperthyroidism. The CDR3 region is CSVGFWTEAGYGYTF. CDR3 DNA sequence: TGCAGCGTTGGCTTTTGGACGGAGGCGGGCTATGGCTACACCTTC.